This TCR gamma chain was sequenced in a study of γδ T cells in repeated Plasmodium falciparum infection. Study at large: Age- and gender-matched Australian children served as comparison for malaria-exposed Malian children. Some Malian samples span acute malaria episodes; others come from no-transmission periods.

Vgamma9/Vdelta2+ and Vdelta2-negative gammadelta T cells were flow-sorted from PBMC for bulk sequencing. Findings and limits, study-wide: Vdelta2-negative gammadelta repertoires, largely Vdelta1+, seemingly showed infection-driven waves of new clonal selection.

There are 13 residues in the CDR3. Trimming took 3 bases from V and 8 from J; bases not matched to a gene: 10. Looked up from germline, CDR1 is VENAVY and CDR2 is YDSYNSRV. This clone was counted at least ten times. What it binds is not known. TCRdb used CATT to re-call clones from the multiplex PCR reads. The profile shows more than 20,000 gamma-chain clones, over 2.5% of them singletons. The receptor's source is a pool of human donors (malaria-infected and uninfected, not separated). Sequenced sample: gamma-delta T cells from blood. This chain joins TRGV8 and TRGJ1 or TRGJ2. The CDR3 loop reads CATWDWTGDKKLF. The CDR3 DNA reads TGTGCCACCTGGGATTGGACTGGGGATAAGAAACTCTTT.